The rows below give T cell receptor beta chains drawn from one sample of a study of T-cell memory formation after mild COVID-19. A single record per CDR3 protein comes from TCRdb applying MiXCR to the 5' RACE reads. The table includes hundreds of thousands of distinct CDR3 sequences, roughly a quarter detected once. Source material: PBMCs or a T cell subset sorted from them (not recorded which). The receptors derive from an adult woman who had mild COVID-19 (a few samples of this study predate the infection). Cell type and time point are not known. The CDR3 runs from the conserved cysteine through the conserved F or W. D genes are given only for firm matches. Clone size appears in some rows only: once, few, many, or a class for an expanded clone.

CDR3 protein: CASSPLSNTEAFF
CDR3 DNA: TGTGCCAGCAGTCCACTGTCGAACACTGAAGCTTTCTTT
J gene: TRBJ1-1
clone size: NA
V gene: TRBV12-3/TRBV12-4
D gene: NA

CDR3 protein: CSAERTGANTGELFF
CDR3 DNA: TGCAGTGCTGAACGGACAGGGGCGAACACCGGGGAGCTGTTTTTT
J gene: TRBJ2-2
clone size: few
V gene: TRBV20-1
D gene: TRBD1

CDR3 protein: CASSHGGGTANSGNTIYF
CDR3 DNA: TGTGCCAGCAGCCATGGGGGAGGGACAGCCAACTCTGGAAACACCATATATTTT
J gene: TRBJ1-3
clone size: few
V gene: TRBV3-1
D gene: TRBD1

CDR3 protein: CASAAGQGNEQFF
CDR3 DNA: TGTGCCAGCGCCGCGGGACAGGGGAATGAGCAGTTCTTC
J gene: TRBJ2-1
clone size: few
V gene: TRBV2
D gene: TRBD1

CDR3 protein: CAWSVTGYEQYF
CDR3 DNA: TGTGCCTGGAGTGTAACTGGTTACGAGCAGTACTTC
J gene: TRBJ2-7
clone size: NA
V gene: TRBV30
D gene: NA

CDR3 protein: CASSYSTASGNTIYF
CDR3 DNA: TGTGCCAGCAGTTATTCGACGGCCTCTGGAAACACCATATATTTT
J gene: TRBJ1-3
clone size: NA
V gene: TRBV6-5
D gene: NA

CDR3 protein: CASQVSGNFYEQYF
CDR3 DNA: TGTGCCAGCCAGGTTAGCGGCAACTTTTACGAGCAGTACTTC
J gene: TRBJ2-7
clone size: NA
V gene: TRBV6-5
D gene: NA

CDR3 protein: CASSESGRNLRGYTF
CDR3 DNA: TGTGCCAGCAGTGAATCCGGGCGTAACCTCAGAGGCTACACCTTC
J gene: TRBJ1-2
clone size: NA
V gene: TRBV6-1
D gene: NA

CDR3 protein: CASSPGQTSSYEQYF
CDR3 DNA: TGTGCCAGCTCACCAGGGCAGACCAGCTCCTACGAGCAGTACTTC
J gene: TRBJ2-7
clone size: NA
V gene: TRBV18
D gene: NA

CDR3 protein: CAIGGLGKLFF
CDR3 DNA: TGTGCCATCGGAGGGCTTGGAAAACTGTTTTTT
J gene: TRBJ1-4
clone size: once
V gene: TRBV10-3
D gene: NA

CDR3 protein: CASSDSRRSGANVLTF
CDR3 DNA: TGTGCCAGCAGTGATAGCCGGAGGTCTGGGGCCAACGTCCTGACTTTC
J gene: TRBJ2-6
clone size: few
V gene: TRBV25-1
D gene: NA

CDR3 protein: CSVQDPPYEQYF
CDR3 DNA: TGCAGCGTTCAAGACCCCCCCTACGAGCAGTACTTC
J gene: TRBJ2-7
clone size: NA
V gene: TRBV29-1
D gene: NA

CDR3 protein: CASSAGGVAYEQYF
CDR3 DNA: TGTGCCAGCAGCGCCGGCGGGGTGGCTTACGAGCAGTACTTC
J gene: TRBJ2-7
clone size: NA
V gene: TRBV9
D gene: NA

CDR3 protein: CASSFDFERSADTQYF
CDR3 DNA: TGTGCCAGCAGCTTTGATTTCGAACGGAGTGCAGATACGCAGTATTTT
J gene: TRBJ2-3
clone size: few
V gene: TRBV7-9
D gene: NA

CDR3 protein: CASRIMTSGNEQYF
CDR3 DNA: TGTGCCAGCAGAATAATGACTAGCGGGAATGAGCAGTACTTC
J gene: TRBJ2-7
clone size: NA
V gene: TRBV27
D gene: TRBD2

CDR3 protein: CASSTLTGLNTEAFF
CDR3 DNA: TGTGCCAGCAGCACCCTGACAGGGCTGAACACTGAAGCTTTCTTT
J gene: TRBJ1-1
clone size: NA
V gene: TRBV7-9
D gene: TRBD1

CDR3 protein: CASSSGPTDEQYF
CDR3 DNA: TGCGCCAGCAGCTCGGGACCGACTGACGAGCAGTACTTC
J gene: TRBJ2-7
clone size: NA
V gene: TRBV5-1
D gene: NA

CDR3 protein: CASSLEGTGKSPLHF
CDR3 DNA: TGCGCCAGCAGCTTGGAAGGGACAGGGAAGTCACCCCTCCACTTT
J gene: TRBJ1-6
clone size: few
V gene: TRBV5-1
D gene: TRBD1

CDR3 protein: CASSLGGRSGANVLTF
CDR3 DNA: TGTGCCAGCAGTTTAGGGGGTCGCTCTGGGGCCAACGTCCTGACTTTC
J gene: TRBJ2-6
clone size: few
V gene: TRBV12-3/TRBV12-4
D gene: NA

CDR3 protein: CASQPSPGTEQFF
CDR3 DNA: TGTGCCAGCCAACCCTCCCCGGGGACAGAGCAGTTCTTC
J gene: TRBJ2-1
clone size: NA
V gene: TRBV7-2
D gene: NA

CDR3 protein: CASSLARDSSGRNEQFF
CDR3 DNA: TGTGCCAGCAGCTTAGCGAGAGATAGCAGCGGGAGGAATGAGCAGTTCTTC
J gene: TRBJ2-1
clone size: NA
V gene: TRBV7-2
D gene: TRBD2

CDR3 protein: CATSDATVSAANEKLFF
CDR3 DNA: TGTGCCACCAGTGATGCGACCGTCTCGGCGGCTAATGAAAAACTGTTTTTT
J gene: TRBJ1-4
clone size: NA
V gene: TRBV24-1
D gene: NA

CDR3 protein: CASSSRGQPGNTEAFF
CDR3 DNA: TGTGCCAGCAGCTCCAGGGGACAGCCGGGGAACACTGAAGCTTTCTTT
J gene: TRBJ1-1
clone size: few
V gene: TRBV11-2
D gene: TRBD1

CDR3 protein: CASSHGDSGKDNEQFF
CDR3 DNA: TGTGCCAGCAGCCACGGGGATAGCGGGAAGGACAATGAGCAGTTCTTC
J gene: TRBJ2-1
clone size: few
V gene: TRBV7-2
D gene: TRBD2

CDR3 protein: CASRRLAGDGDTQYF
CDR3 DNA: TGTGCCAGCAGACGACTAGCGGGAGACGGAGATACGCAGTATTTT
J gene: TRBJ2-3
clone size: NA
V gene: TRBV6-2/TRBV6-3
D gene: TRBD2

CDR3 protein: CSVVDRFVETQYF
CDR3 DNA: TGCAGCGTTGTAGACCGATTCGTAGAGACCCAGTACTTC
J gene: TRBJ2-5
clone size: NA
V gene: TRBV29-1
D gene: NA

CDR3 protein: CSAPLAGSYNEQFF
CDR3 DNA: TGCAGTGCTCCCCTAGCGGGATCCTACAATGAGCAGTTCTTC
J gene: TRBJ2-1
clone size: few
V gene: TRBV20-1
D gene: TRBD2

CDR3 protein: CASSSGQGNHPQHF
CDR3 DNA: TGTGCCAGCAGCTCGGGACAGGGAAATCACCCCCAGCATTTT
J gene: TRBJ1-5
clone size: NA
V gene: TRBV7-9
D gene: TRBD1

CDR3 protein: CSAYREWTQYF
CDR3 DNA: TGCAGTGCTTACAGGGAATGGACGCAGTATTTT
J gene: TRBJ2-3
clone size: NA
V gene: TRBV20-1
D gene: NA

CDR3 protein: CASSLTGGPQYF
CDR3 DNA: TGTGCCAGCAGCTTAACCGGGGGCCCGCAGTATTTT
J gene: TRBJ2-3
clone size: NA
V gene: TRBV7-3
D gene: NA

CDR3 protein: CAINYGGDTDTQYF
CDR3 DNA: TGTGCCATCAACTACGGGGGGGACACAGATACGCAGTATTTT
J gene: TRBJ2-3
clone size: NA
V gene: TRBV10-3
D gene: TRBD2

CDR3 protein: CASSSGTRDNEQFF
CDR3 DNA: TGTGCCAGCAGTTCTGGGACACGTGACAATGAGCAGTTCTTC
J gene: TRBJ2-1
clone size: NA
V gene: TRBV12-3/TRBV12-4
D gene: NA

CDR3 protein: CASISEEPNTEAFF
CDR3 DNA: TGTGCCAGCATCTCTGAGGAGCCGAACACTGAAGCTTTCTTT
J gene: TRBJ1-1
clone size: few
V gene: TRBV6-2/TRBV6-3
D gene: NA

CDR3 protein: CASSWTGGDTEAFF
CDR3 DNA: TGTGCCAGCAGCTGGACAGGAGGCGACACTGAAGCTTTCTTT
J gene: TRBJ1-1
clone size: few
V gene: TRBV11-2
D gene: TRBD1

CDR3 protein: CASSLKGSPLHF
CDR3 DNA: TGTGCCAGCAGCTTGAAAGGGTCACCCCTCCACTTT
J gene: TRBJ1-6
clone size: NA
V gene: TRBV7-9
D gene: NA

CDR3 protein: CASSYSRGRGATGELFF
CDR3 DNA: TGTGCCAGCAGTTACTCGAGGGGACGTGGGGCCACCGGGGAGCTGTTTTTT
J gene: TRBJ2-2
clone size: few
V gene: TRBV6-5
D gene: NA

CDR3 protein: CASSEVARRGYTF
CDR3 DNA: TGTGCCAGCAGTGAAGTGGCACGGCGAGGCTACACCTTC
J gene: TRBJ1-2
clone size: NA
V gene: TRBV6-1
D gene: NA

CDR3 protein: CATSRDQGRLIPQHF
CDR3 DNA: TGTGCCACCAGCAGAGACCAGGGGAGGCTGATACCCCAGCATTTT
J gene: TRBJ1-5
clone size: few
V gene: TRBV15
D gene: NA

CDR3 protein: CASSPSGVGEQFF
CDR3 DNA: TGCGCCAGCAGCCCGTCCGGGGTCGGTGAGCAGTTCTTC
J gene: TRBJ2-1
clone size: NA
V gene: TRBV5-1
D gene: NA

CDR3 protein: CSADDRGVELAQYF
CDR3 DNA: TGCAGTGCTGATGACAGGGGAGTTGAGTTGGCCCAGTACTTC
J gene: TRBJ2-5
clone size: NA
V gene: TRBV20-1
D gene: TRBD1

CDR3 protein: CASSLRGADTIYF
CDR3 DNA: TGTGCCAGCAGTTTACGAGGGGCGGACACCATATATTTT
J gene: TRBJ1-3
clone size: NA
V gene: TRBV12-3/TRBV12-4
D gene: NA

CDR3 protein: CASRRQGGNEQFF
CDR3 DNA: TGTGCCAGCCGGAGACAGGGTGGCAATGAGCAGTTCTTC
J gene: TRBJ2-1
clone size: NA
V gene: TRBV28
D gene: TRBD1

CDR3 protein: CASSSRLGLAAYEQYF
CDR3 DNA: TGTGCCAGCAGTTCACGTCTGGGACTAGCGGCCTACGAGCAGTACTTC
J gene: TRBJ2-7
clone size: NA
V gene: TRBV27
D gene: TRBD2

CDR3 protein: CASTPFEIGEQYF
CDR3 DNA: TGTGCCAGCACCCCTTTCGAGATAGGCGAGCAGTACTTC
J gene: TRBJ2-7
clone size: many
V gene: TRBV12-3/TRBV12-4
D gene: NA

CDR3 protein: CASSTKRGGPYEQYF
CDR3 DNA: TGTGCCAGCAGCACCAAGCGGGGGGGCCCCTACGAGCAGTACTTC
J gene: TRBJ2-7
clone size: few
V gene: TRBV12-3/TRBV12-4
D gene: TRBD2

CDR3 protein: CASSYVQGASYEQYF
CDR3 DNA: TGTGCCAGCAGTTACGTCCAGGGGGCGTCCTACGAGCAGTACTTC
J gene: TRBJ2-7
clone size: many
V gene: TRBV6-5
D gene: TRBD1

CDR3 protein: CASPLGGEDAEAFF
CDR3 DNA: TGTGCCAGCCCACTTGGAGGGGAGGACGCTGAAGCTTTCTTT
J gene: TRBJ1-1
clone size: NA
V gene: TRBV2
D gene: NA

CDR3 protein: CASSARGVSQGLGIYNEQFF
CDR3 DNA: TGTGCCAGCAGCGCCAGAGGAGTTAGCCAGGGACTAGGGATTTACAATGAGCAGTTCTTC
J gene: TRBJ2-1
clone size: NA
V gene: TRBV21-1
D gene: NA

CDR3 protein: CASSYSWDGLGEQFF
CDR3 DNA: TGTGCCAGCAGTTACTCGTGGGACGGGTTGGGTGAGCAGTTCTTC
J gene: TRBJ2-1
clone size: NA
V gene: TRBV6-6
D gene: NA

CDR3 protein: CSVEDHTSNIYEQYF
CDR3 DNA: TGCAGCGTTGAAGATCATACTAGCAATATATACGAGCAGTACTTC
J gene: TRBJ2-7
clone size: few
V gene: TRBV29-1
D gene: NA

CDR3 protein: CSASGRRPYEQYF
CDR3 DNA: TGCAGTGCTAGTGGGCGCAGGCCTTACGAGCAGTACTTC
J gene: TRBJ2-7
clone size: NA
V gene: TRBV20-1
D gene: NA

CDR3 protein: CASSLKQVNTEAFF
CDR3 DNA: TGTGCCAGCAGCTTAAAACAAGTGAACACTGAAGCTTTCTTT
J gene: TRBJ1-1
clone size: NA
V gene: TRBV7-9
D gene: NA

CDR3 protein: CASRNQYEQYF
CDR3 DNA: TGTGCCAGCAGGAACCAATACGAGCAGTACTTC
J gene: TRBJ2-7
clone size: NA
V gene: TRBV12-3/TRBV12-4
D gene: NA

CDR3 protein: CASSLDLGGPIEQYF
CDR3 DNA: TGTGCCAGCAGTTTGGACCTCGGAGGGCCGATCGAGCAGTACTTC
J gene: TRBJ2-7
clone size: NA
V gene: TRBV12-3/TRBV12-4
D gene: NA

CDR3 protein: CASSRTGPANEQFF
CDR3 DNA: TGTGCCAGCAGTAGGACAGGACCCGCCAATGAGCAGTTCTTC
J gene: TRBJ2-1
clone size: NA
V gene: TRBV12-3/TRBV12-4
D gene: TRBD1

CDR3 protein: CSVAEQNTEAFF
CDR3 DNA: TGCAGCGTTGCGGAGCAGAACACTGAAGCTTTCTTT
J gene: TRBJ1-1
clone size: NA
V gene: TRBV29-1
D gene: NA

CDR3 protein: CASSQEGTLGARVGYTF
CDR3 DNA: TGTGCCAGCAGCCAAGAGGGGACGTTAGGGGCGCGGGTTGGCTACACCTTC
J gene: TRBJ1-2
clone size: NA
V gene: TRBV3-1
D gene: NA